The clone carrying this TCR beta chain has just a few counts. The antigen remains undetermined. The CDR3 has 14 residues. The germline gives CDR1 SEHNR, CDR2 FQNEAQ (reference sequence). V was clipped by 3 bases and J by 6 bases, with 14 bases between them. The data were taken from a study of beta chain features in type 1 diabetes. Whole-study results and caveats: The study found moderately but significantly shorter TCRB CDR3s in all four CD4+ subsets of Type 1 diabetes patients.

Based on CD45RO/CCR7/CD25/CD127/CD95/CD27, CD4+ regulatory, stem cell-like memory, naive and central memory cells were sorted. Reverse transcribing all isolated RNA meant expressed TCRB transcripts were sequenced. Using immunoSEQ multiplex PCR, the repertoire was profiled, and TCRdb retains in-frame clones only, with some absent. This sample has about 700,000 clones, with roughly 13% found just once. The receptor was isolated from a young man with type 1 diabetes. Sequenced input: naive CD4+ T cells from blood. J is TRBJ1-2 and V is TRBV7-9; D is ambiguous. CDR3 DNA: TGTGCCAGCAGCTTCTTATCGGGGTTCGATGGCTACACCTTC. Its translation: CASSFLSGFDGYTF.